A single sample gave rise to the 16 T cell receptor beta chains below, sequenced in a study of spatial heterogeneity in lung cancer. Their target antigens are unknown. Study results and limitations: Higher tumor mutation counts went along with higher counts of expanded intratumoral alpha and beta TCRs.

Each CDR3 protein gets one entry after TCRdb re-called the 5' RACE reads with MiXCR. The sample has approximately 720 distinct CDR3 sequences; 16% are singletons. Documented time point: sample taken at primary tumor resection. Sequences were derived from lung tumor tissue, sampled at surgery. The receptors come from a male donor with early-stage non-small cell lung cancer.

This clonotype was found a few times. The rearrangement uses TRBV11-2 and TRBJ1-1; no firm D call. This CDR3 contains 12 residues. V gave up 4 bases and J gave up 1 base, with 4 bases separating them. From germline, CDR1 is SGHAT and CDR2 FQNNGV. CDR3: CASSSGNTEAFF. The CDR3 DNA reads as TGTGCCAGCAGCTCCGGGAACACTGAAGCTTTCTTT.

Comments on this clonotype: An end of the junction does not agree with germline; a read error may underlie this. J is TRBJ1-1 and V is TRBV7-6, with a tentative D call TRBD1 (5 bases). The germline V gene has CDR1 SGHVS and CDR2 FNYEAQ. The CDR3 length is 13 residues. CDR3 in DNA: TGTGCCAGCAGCCAGCGGGGGAACCCTGAAGCTTTCTTT. Its translation: CASSQRGNPEAFF.

This clonotype rates as large (0.1 to 1%). The chain recombines TRBV10-3 with TRBJ2-5, with D uncertain. Trimming shortened V by 4 bases and J by 4 bases, and 10 bases separated the two germline ends. Looked up from germline, CDR1 is ENHRY and CDR2 is SYGVKD. This CDR3 region has 13 residues. The CDR3 protein is CAISGSRRETQYF. In DNA, the CDR3 is TGTGCCATCAGTGGATCCCGTAGAGAGACCCAGTACTTC.

This clonotype ranks as medium-sized. The chain links TRBV20-1 to TRBJ2-7; TRBD1 agrees at 8 bases. Germline V gene data show CDR1 as DFQATT and CDR2 as SNEGSKA (reference sequence). The V and J ends lost 5 bases and 7 bases, in that order; junction bases with no gene match: 7. The CDR3 is 12 residues long. The CDR3 is CSASTGVVEQYF. The CDR3 DNA follows: TGCAGTGCTTCGACAGGGGTGGTGGAGCAGTACTTC.

The genes are TRBV20-1 and TRBJ2-3, with 10 bases identical to TRBD2. Per germline, CDR1 DFQATT and CDR2 SNEGSKA (reference sequence). This CDR3 contains 13 residues. The junction had 4 bases not matched to a gene; V was cut back by 6 bases and J by 4 bases. CDR3: CSALAGEADTQYF. The CDR3 coding sequence is TGCAGTGCCCTAGCGGGAGAGGCAGATACGCAGTATTTT.

This clonotype is categorized as medium-sized (0.01 to 0.1%). V is TRBV6-5 and J is TRBJ2-3; D is perhaps TRBD1 (5 bases). Trimming shortened V by 0 bases and J by 2 bases, and 9 bases separated the two germline ends. CDR3 length equals 15 residues. CDR1 and CDR2 from the germline V gene are MNHEY and SVGAGI. CDR3 nucleotide sequence: TGTGCCAGCAGTTACTCTGGACAATTCACAGATACGCAGTATTTT. Protein sequence: CASSYSGQFTDTQYF.

Judged by abundance, this clonotype is large. A read error may produce the germline difference seen at one junction end. The V call is TRBV7-2, the J call TRBJ2-2; perhaps TRBD1 as D (6 bases). Germline values: CDR1 SGHTA, CDR2 FQGNSA. CDR3 size: 16 residues. CDR3 bases: TGTGCGAGCAGTCCTCCGTGGGGGCTGGACACCGGGGAGCTGTTTTTT. Translating gives CASSPPWGLDTGELFF. Together with reference TRBV7-2 and TRBJ2-2, the CDR3 gives the full variable domain: GAGVSQSPSNKVTEKGKDVELRCDPISGHTALYWYRQSLGQGLEFLIYFQGNSAPDKSGLPSDRFSAERTGGSVSTLTIQRTQQEDSAVYLCASSPPWGLDTGELFFGEGSRLTVL.

The CDR3 coding sequence is TGTGCCTGGAGTTTTGAGACTAGCGGGTACAATGAGCAGTTCTTC. This translates into CAWSFETSGYNEQFF. This chain links TRBV30 with TRBJ2-1; 10 nucleotides agree with TRBD2. This CDR3 is built from 15 residues. The V gene's germline CDR1 is GTSNPN and CDR2 SVGIG (reference sequence). The ends lost 2 bases at V and 4 bases at J; junction bases unmatched: 5.

In its sample, this clonotype is medium-sized. The V and J genes are TRBV24-1 and TRBJ2-3, with TRBD2 as a possible D gene (6 bases). This CDR3 has 16 amino acids. The germline V gene has CDR1 KGHDR and CDR2 SFDVKD. Trimming removed 5 bases from V and 2 bases from J, with 16 bases in between. The DNA for the CDR3 is TGTGCCACCAGTGTTCGGGACTCACTCTTCACAGATACGCAGTATTTT. This codes for CATSVRDSLFTDTQYF.

This chain uses TRBV5-4 with TRBJ2-2; possibly TRBD2 for D (5 bases). CDR3 length: 14 amino acids. CDR1 is SGHNT, CDR2 YYREEE, per germline (reference sequence). V was clipped by 4 bases and J by 1 base, with 8 bases between them. The CDR3: CASSGSGNTGELFF. CDR3 DNA sequence: TGTGCCAGCAGCGGAAGCGGGAACACCGGGGAGCTGTTTTTT.

This clonotype ranks as large. The rearrangement joins TRBV5-4 to TRBJ2-6; D ambiguous. The germline gives CDR1 SGHNT, CDR2 YYREEE (reference sequence). With 4 bases removed from V and 0 bases from J, the gap between germline ends came to 8 bases. The CDR3 spans 15 residues. As DNA, the CDR3 is TGTGCCAGCAGCCCCGGCAACTCTGGGGCCAACGTCCTGACTTTC. This translates into CASSPGNSGANVLTF.

By share of the sample, this clonotype is medium-sized. V is TRBV27 and J is TRBJ1-1; D unclear. The CDR3 runs to 12 residues. Germline CDR1 MNHEY, CDR2 SMNVEV (reference sequence). V lost 7 bases to trimming and J lost 2 bases, with 8 bases between them. The CDR3 protein is CASKVGNTEAFF. For the CDR3, the DNA is TGTGCCAGCAAGGTAGGAAACACTGAAGCTTTCTTT.

This clonotype is labeled medium-sized (0.01 to 0.1%). This rearrangement joins TRBV28 to TRBJ2-5; 12 bases map to TRBD1. Unmatched junction bases numbered 9, after V lost 5 bases and J lost 5 bases. The CDR3 totals 16 residues. CDR1 is MDHEN, CDR2 SYDVKM, per germline. Here the CDR3 reads CASSTSGTGGEETQYF. As DNA, the CDR3 is TGTGCCAGCAGTACATCTGGGACAGGGGGCGAGGAGACCCAGTACTTC.

The chain joins TRBV6-2 or TRBV6-3 to TRBJ2-1; 7 nucleotides match TRBD1. Germline lookup yields CDR1 MNHEY and CDR2 SVGEGT. The CDR3 is made up of 15 amino acids. The ends lost 6 bases at V and 3 bases at J; junction bases unmatched: 8. The CDR3 spells CASRYRGSGYNEQFF. The CDR3 DNA is TGTGCCAGCAGGTACAGGGGCTCTGGCTACAATGAGCAGTTCTTC.

In its sample, this clonotype was seen a few times. The rearrangement joins TRBV6-1 to TRBJ2-6; D not resolved. The CDR3 length is 13 residues. V lost 7 bases, J lost 1 base, and 5 bases lay in between. Germline CDR1 reads MNHNS; CDR2 reads SASEGT. This CDR3 is CASTRSGANVLTF. For the CDR3, the DNA is TGTGCCAGCACCAGATCTGGGGCCAACGTCCTGACTTTC.

By sample fraction, this clonotype is medium-sized. This chain uses TRBV7-8 with TRBJ2-3; D may be TRBD2 (5 bases). The CDR3 spans 14 residues. CDR1 and CDR2 (germline): SGHVS, FQNEAQ. V shed 0 bases and J shed 5 bases, with 9 bases lying between them. In nucleotides, the CDR3 is TGTGCCAGCAGCTTAGCGGGAGTAGGAGATACGCAGTATTTT. Its translation: CASSLAGVGDTQYF.